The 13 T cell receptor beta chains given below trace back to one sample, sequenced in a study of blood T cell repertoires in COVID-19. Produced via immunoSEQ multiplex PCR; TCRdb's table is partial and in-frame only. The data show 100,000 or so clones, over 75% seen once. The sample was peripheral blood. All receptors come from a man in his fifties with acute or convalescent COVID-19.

The CDR3 coding sequence is TGTGCCAGTAGTATGAAAGCAACCGGGGAGCTGTTTTTT. This translates into CASSMKATGELFF. This chain uses TRBV19 with TRBJ2-2; D is uncertain. The CDR3 has 13 residues. CDR1 and CDR2 (germline): LNHDA, SQIVND (reference sequence). V was shortened by 3 bases and J by 5 bases, with 7 bases between the two germline ends.

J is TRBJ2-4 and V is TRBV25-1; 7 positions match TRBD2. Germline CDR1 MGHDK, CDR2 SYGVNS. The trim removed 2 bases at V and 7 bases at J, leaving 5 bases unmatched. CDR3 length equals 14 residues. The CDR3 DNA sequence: TGTGCCAGCAGTGAAAGGGAGGGAGGGAACATTCAGTACTTC. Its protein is CASSEREGGNIQYF.

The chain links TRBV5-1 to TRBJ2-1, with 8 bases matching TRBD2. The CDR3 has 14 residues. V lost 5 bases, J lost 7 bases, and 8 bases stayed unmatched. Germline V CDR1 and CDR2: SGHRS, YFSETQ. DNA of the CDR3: TGCGCCAGCAGTTCGGGAGGGCCGGGGAATGAGCAGTTCTTC. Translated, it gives CASSSGGPGNEQFF.

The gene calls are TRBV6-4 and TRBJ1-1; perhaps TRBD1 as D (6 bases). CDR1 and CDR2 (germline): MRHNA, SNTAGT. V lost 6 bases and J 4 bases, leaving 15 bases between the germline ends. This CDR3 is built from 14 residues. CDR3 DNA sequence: TGTGCCAGCAGCAGGGACACATCGCCCACTGAAGCTTTCTTT. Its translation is CASSRDTSPTEAFF.

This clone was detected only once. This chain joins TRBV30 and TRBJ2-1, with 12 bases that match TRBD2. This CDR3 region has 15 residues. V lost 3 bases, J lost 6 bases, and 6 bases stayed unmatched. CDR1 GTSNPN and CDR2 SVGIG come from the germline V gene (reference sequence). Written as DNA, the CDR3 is TGTGCCTGGAGGGAGACTAGCGGGAGTAGCAATGAGCAGTTCTTC. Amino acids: CAWRETSGSSNEQFF.

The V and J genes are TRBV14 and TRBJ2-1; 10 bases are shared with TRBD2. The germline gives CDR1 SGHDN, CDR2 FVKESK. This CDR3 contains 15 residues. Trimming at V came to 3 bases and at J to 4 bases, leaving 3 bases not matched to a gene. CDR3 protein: CASSQAAGGYNEQFF. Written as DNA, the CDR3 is TGTGCCAGCAGCCAGGCAGCGGGAGGGTACAATGAGCAGTTCTTC.

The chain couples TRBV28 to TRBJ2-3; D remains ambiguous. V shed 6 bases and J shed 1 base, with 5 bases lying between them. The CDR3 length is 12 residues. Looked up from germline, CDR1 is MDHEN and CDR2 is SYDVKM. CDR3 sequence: CASRVGTDTQYF. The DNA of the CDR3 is TGTGCCAGCAGAGTAGGCACAGATACGCAGTATTTT.

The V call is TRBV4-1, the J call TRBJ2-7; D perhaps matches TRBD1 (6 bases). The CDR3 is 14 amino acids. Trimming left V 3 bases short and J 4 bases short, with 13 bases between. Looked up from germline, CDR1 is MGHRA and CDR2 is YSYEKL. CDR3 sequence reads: CASSHPGTTYEQYF. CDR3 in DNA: TGCGCCAGCAGCCACCCTGGGACAACTTACGAGCAGTACTTC.

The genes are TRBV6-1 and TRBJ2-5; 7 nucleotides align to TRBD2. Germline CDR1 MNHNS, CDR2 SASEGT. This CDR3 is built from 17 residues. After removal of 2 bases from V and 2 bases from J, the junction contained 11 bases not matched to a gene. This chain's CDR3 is CASSEFILAIYQETQYF. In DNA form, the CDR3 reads TGTGCCAGCAGTGAATTTATACTAGCGATATATCAAGAGACCCAGTACTTC.

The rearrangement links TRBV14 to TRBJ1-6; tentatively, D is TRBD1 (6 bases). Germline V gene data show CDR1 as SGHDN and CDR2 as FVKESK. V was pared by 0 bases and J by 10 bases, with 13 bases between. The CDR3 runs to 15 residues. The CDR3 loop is CASSQDSYRESPLHF. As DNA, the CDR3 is TGTGCCAGCAGCCAAGATTCGTACAGGGAATCACCCCTCCACTTT. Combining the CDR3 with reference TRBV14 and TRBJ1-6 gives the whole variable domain EAGVTQFPSHSVIEKGQTVTLRCDPISGHDNLYWYRRVMGKEIKFLLHFVKESKQDESGMPNNRFLAERTGGTYSTLKVQPAELEDSGVYFCASSQDSYRESPLHFGNGTRLTVT.

CDR3 sequence: CASSIYRGGNTGELFF. In DNA, the CDR3 is TGTGCCAGTAGTATCTACAGGGGGGGAAACACCGGGGAGCTGTTTTTT. The rearrangement uses TRBV19 and TRBJ2-2; D is perhaps TRBD1 (8 bases). The germline gives CDR1 LNHDA, CDR2 SQIVND (reference sequence). The CDR3 covers 16 residues. The V gene lost 3 bases and the J gene lost 2 bases, with 13 bases spanning the gap.

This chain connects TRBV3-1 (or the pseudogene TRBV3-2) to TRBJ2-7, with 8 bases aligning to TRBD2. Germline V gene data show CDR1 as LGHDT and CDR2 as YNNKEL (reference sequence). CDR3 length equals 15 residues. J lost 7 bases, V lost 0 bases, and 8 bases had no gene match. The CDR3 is CASSQEGLETREQYF. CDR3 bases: TGTGCCAGCAGCCAAGAGGGACTAGAAACAAGGGAGCAGTACTTC.

The CDR3, as DNA: TGTGCCAGCAGCTTACAGTATAGCACAGATACGCAGTATTTT. Translation: CASSLQYSTDTQYF. The V gene is TRBV7-3, the J gene TRBJ2-3, with D hard to call. Trimming removed 2 bases from V and 0 bases from J, with 6 bases in between. CDR1 and CDR2 (germline): SGHTA, FQGTGA. This CDR3 is built from 14 residues.